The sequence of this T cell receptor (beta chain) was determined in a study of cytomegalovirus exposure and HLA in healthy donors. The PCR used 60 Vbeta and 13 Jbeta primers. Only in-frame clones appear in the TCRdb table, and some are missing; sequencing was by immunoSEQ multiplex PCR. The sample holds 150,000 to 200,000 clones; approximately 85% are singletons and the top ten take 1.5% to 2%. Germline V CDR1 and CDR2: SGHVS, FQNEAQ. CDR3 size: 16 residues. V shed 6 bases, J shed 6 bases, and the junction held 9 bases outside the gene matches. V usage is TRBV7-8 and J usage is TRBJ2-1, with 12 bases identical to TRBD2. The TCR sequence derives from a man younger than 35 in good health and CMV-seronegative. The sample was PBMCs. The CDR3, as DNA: TGTGCCAGCAGGTTACCTAGCGGGGGGGCCAGCAATGAGCAGTTCTTC. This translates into CASRLPSGGASNEQFF.